A selection of T cell receptor beta chains follows, all from one sample in a study of response to subunit inactivated influenza vaccine. TCRdb reanalysed the RT-PCR reads using MiXCR and keeps one entry per CDR3 protein. The sample consists of about 780,000 distinct CDR3 sequences, 18% of them appearing once. The sample in question was PBMCs from blood, obtained 4 to 6 days after vaccination. All receptors derive from a man aged 45-65 years who received an inactivated influenza vaccine. Each CDR3 is given with its conserved first and last residue. Fields, in order: D gene, J gene, clone size, V gene, CDR3 DNA, CDR3 protein. The D gene is left open where the match is weak. Only part of the rows carry a size: once, few, many, or a class if the clone is expanded.

>TRBD1|TRBJ2-7|many|TRBV4-2
TGTGCCAGCAGCCGAGACCTTAGTAGGACAGGCCTCCCTTACGAGCAGTACTTC
CASSRDLSRTGLPYEQYF
>.|TRBJ2-7|few|TRBV7-2
TGTGCCAGCAGCCGTCCCCCTACGTACGAGCAGTACTTC
CASSRPPTYEQYF
>TRBD2|TRBJ2-3|few|TRBV20-1
TGCAGCGGACTAGCGGGGGGCCTCGCAGATACGCAGTATTTT
CSGLAGGLADTQYF
>.|TRBJ2-6|few|TRBV10-3
TGTGCCATCAGTGAGTCCTTAATATCTGGGGCCAACGTCCTGACTTTC
CAISESLISGANVLTF
>.|TRBJ2-3|few|TRBV6-5
TGTGCCAGCAGTTACCGAAGAAGCACAGATACGCAGTATTTT
CASSYRRSTDTQYF
>TRBD1|TRBJ1-6|.|TRBV12-3/TRBV12-4
TGTGCCAGCAGTTTAACAGGGGGAACAAATTCACCCCTCCACTTT
CASSLTGGTNSPLHF
>TRBD2|TRBJ2-1|few|TRBV20-1
TGCAGTGCTAGAGATACGAACGGGAGGCTATACAATGAGCAGTTCTTC
CSARDTNGRLYNEQFF
>.|TRBJ2-7|few|TRBV20-1
TGCAGTGCTAGAGATTTAGGGGAACCATACGAGCAGTACTTC
CSARDLGEPYEQYF
>.|TRBJ2-1|.|TRBV24-1
TGTGCCACCAGTAACCCGGGACTGGAAATGAAAAATGAGCAGTTCTTC
CATSNPGLEMKNEQFF
>.|TRBJ2-7|.|TRBV20-1
TGCAGTGCTACCCCCTACTCGGTCGAATCCTACGAGCAGTACTTC
CSATPYSVESYEQYF
>TRBD1|TRBJ1-1|.|TRBV5-1
TGCGCCAGCAGCTTACAGGGGGTAATTGAAGCTTTCTTT
CASSLQGVIEAFF
>.|TRBJ2-5|.|TRBV3-1
TGTGCCAGCAGCCAAGGTCCCACTGGGGAGACCCAGTACTTC
CASSQGPTGETQYF
>.|TRBJ2-3|many|TRBV7-9
TGTGCCAGCAGCTCCCCCCGAGGGGCAGATACGCAGTATTTT
CASSSPRGADTQYF
>TRBD2|TRBJ2-3|.|TRBV3-1
TGTGCCAGCAGCCCTAAGCGGGAGCGTACAGATACGCAGTATTTT
CASSPKRERTDTQYF
>TRBD1|TRBJ1-2|few|TRBV12-3/TRBV12-4
TGTGCCAGCAGTCCAGGGGGGAATGGCTACACCTTC
CASSPGGNGYTF
>.|TRBJ2-3|.|TRBV2
TGTGCCAGCAGTGGGCCCGGGGATACGCAGTATTTT
CASSGPGDTQYF
>.|TRBJ2-4|.|TRBV4-1
TGCGCCAGCAGCCAAGGTATGGACATTCAGTACTTC
CASSQGMDIQYF
>.|TRBJ2-1|.|TRBV5-1
TGCGCCAGCAGCTTGGCGGCGCGGAACCTTTACAATGAGCAGTTCTTC
CASSLAARNLYNEQFF
>.|TRBJ2-1|many|TRBV12-3/TRBV12-4
TGTGCCAGCAGTTTAGGGTGGGCGGAGCAGTTCTTC
CASSLGWAEQFF
>.|TRBJ2-2|few|TRBV5-6
TGTGCCAGCAGCGAGACAGGGAGGAGGGCCGGGGAGCTGTTTTTT
CASSETGRRAGELFF
>TRBD1|TRBJ2-7|.|TRBV24-1
TGTGCCACCAGTGATTCCTGGGACAGGCTCGAGCAGTACTTC
CATSDSWDRLEQYF
>.|TRBJ1-1|.|TRBV10-2
TGCGCCAGCAGTGGTGCAGGGATGGCGGCTTTCTTT
CASSGAGMAAFF
>.|TRBJ2-5|.|TRBV7-6
TGTGCCAGCAGCTTAGGTGTGGGGAGCTCTAAGGAGACCCAGTACTTC
CASSLGVGSSKETQYF
>.|TRBJ2-5|few|TRBV7-2
TGTGCCAGCAGCCAAGGGGTCTCAGTTGAGGGGACCCAGTACTTC
CASSQGVSVEGTQYF
>.|TRBJ1-6|few|TRBV6-2/TRBV6-3
TGTGCCAGCAGTTACGGTACGGGGTTACCCCTCCACTTT
CASSYGTGLPLHF
>.|TRBJ2-1|few|TRBV5-1
TGCGCCAGCAGCTTGGGGCAGGGGGGTGGTGAGCAGTTCTTC
CASSLGQGGGEQFF
>.|TRBJ2-6|.|TRBV3-1
TGTGCCAGCAGCCAAGATCATGAGTATTCTGGGGCCAACGTCCTGACTTTC
CASSQDHEYSGANVLTF
>.|TRBJ2-7|.|TRBV10-3
TGTGCCATCAGTGTTCCGGATTCCTACGAGCAGTACTTC
CAISVPDSYEQYF
>TRBD1|TRBJ1-2|.|TRBV27
TGTGCCAGCAGTTCTTTCGACAGGGGCCGGGGCTACACCTTC
CASSSFDRGRGYTF
>TRBD1|TRBJ2-5|.|TRBV14
TGTGCCAGCAGCCAATGGACCGGGACAGGGTTCGAGACCCAGTACTTC
CASSQWTGTGFETQYF
>TRBD2|TRBJ2-7|few|TRBV5-1
TGCGCCAGCAGCTACTTAACTAGCGGGGTCTCCTACGAGCAGTACTTC
CASSYLTSGVSYEQYF
>.|TRBJ1-6|few|TRBV20-1
TGCAGTGCTAGAGCCCCCTCGGGTTCACCCCTCCACTTT
CSARAPSGSPLHF
>.|TRBJ2-2|many|TRBV18
TGTGCCAGCTCACCACCAACCTCGGACACCGGGGAGCTGTTTTTT
CASSPPTSDTGELFF
>TRBD1|TRBJ2-1|few|TRBV4-2
TGTGCCAGCAGCCGGACAGGGGCCATCACGGAGCAGTTCTTC
CASSRTGAITEQFF
>TRBD2|TRBJ2-7|few|TRBV7-2
TGTGCCAGCAGCTTAGCTAGCGGGGTAACCTACGAGCAGTACTTC
CASSLASGVTYEQYF
>.|TRBJ2-2|few|TRBV10-3
TGTGCCATCAGTGAGTCGGGAACCGGGGAGCTGTTTTTT
CAISESGTGELFF
>.|TRBJ2-5|.|TRBV11-2
TGTGCCAGCAGCCCCCTTACGGGCTCCAGGGAGACCCAGTACTTC
CASSPLTGSRETQYF
>TRBD2|TRBJ2-1|.|TRBV5-6
TGTGCCAGCAGCTCAATAGCGGGGCGGAGCTCCTACAATGAGCAGTTCTTC
CASSSIAGRSSYNEQFF
>TRBD1|TRBJ2-3|.|TRBV4-3
TGCGCCAGCAGCCAAACCCGGGACAGCTACACAGATACGCAGTATTTT
CASSQTRDSYTDTQYF
>.|TRBJ2-2|few|TRBV6-2/TRBV6-3
TGTGCCAGCAGGGGGTGGTACGGGGAGCTGTTTTTT
CASRGWYGELFF
>.|TRBJ1-5|few|TRBV12-3/TRBV12-4
TGTGCCAGCAGTTCGACCGCAGGGAGTCAGCCCCAGCATTTT
CASSSTAGSQPQHF